These T cell receptor beta chains were read from a single sample in a study of Ad26.COV2.S vaccination and SARS-CoV-2 variants. Method: immunoSEQ multiplex PCR; TCRdb's copy keeps in-frame clones and lacks some. Among roughly 350,000 clones listed, roughly 89% were seen once. Sequencing was performed on peripheral blood, taken in a trial of Ad26.COV2.S vaccine versus placebo. Receptors originate from a person between 18 and 65 years old who received the Ad26.COV2.S COVID-19 vaccine or a placebo. Each CDR3 is given with its conserved first and last residue. Each record gives: V gene, J gene, D gene, clone size, CDR3 protein, CDR3 DNA. A D gene is named only where the DNA matches it firmly. Clone sizes are given selectively: once, few, many, or a class where the clone is expanded.

TRBV4-3,TRBJ2-7,.,.,CASSQERGVYEQYF,TGCGCCAGCAGCCAAGAAAGGGGGGTTTACGAGCAGTACTTC
TRBV24-1,TRBJ1-4,TRBD1,once,CATSEGTGRRKLFF,TGTGCCACCAGTGAGGGGACAGGGAGGAGAAAACTGTTTTTT
TRBV4-1,TRBJ2-7,TRBD2,.,CASSQEGLAGAEEQYF,TGCGCCAGCAGCCAAGAAGGACTAGCGGGGGCCGAAGAGCAGTACTTC
TRBV6-2/TRBV6-3,TRBJ1-5,.,.,CASSLSEGGQPQHF,TGTGCCAGCAGCCTCAGTGAGGGGGGTCAGCCCCAGCATTTT
TRBV2,TRBJ1-2,.,few,CASSEIQTPFEGYTF,TGTGCCAGCAGTGAAATCCAGACTCCTTTTGAGGGCTACACCTTC
TRBV7-2,TRBJ1-4,.,.,CASSFPGQSTNEKLFF,TGTGCCAGCAGCTTTCCAGGGCAATCAACTAATGAAAAACTGTTTTTT
TRBV5-1,TRBJ2-7,.,.,CASTPAPDTYEQYF,TGCGCCAGCACCCCGGCACCCGATACCTACGAGCAGTACTTC
TRBV18,TRBJ1-5,TRBD1,.,CASSTQGSNQPQHF,TGTGCCAGCTCAACACAGGGGAGCAATCAGCCCCAGCATTTT
TRBV5-1,TRBJ2-5,TRBD2,few,CASSPGTSGTQETQYF,TGCGCCAGCAGCCCGGGGACTAGCGGGACTCAAGAGACCCAGTACTTC
TRBV19,TRBJ1-1,.,few,CASSSKGNTEAFF,TGTGCCAGTAGTTCCAAGGGGAACACTGAAGCTTTCTTT
TRBV7-9,TRBJ2-2,.,.,CASSLWRDSDTGELFF,TGTGCCAGCAGCTTGTGGCGGGATTCTGACACCGGGGAGCTGTTTTTT
TRBV2,TRBJ1-2,.,few,CASSVIDRNYGYTF,TGTGCCAGCAGTGTGATCGACAGAAACTATGGCTACACCTTC
TRBV11-2,TRBJ2-7,TRBD2,.,CASSSTGGIYEQYF,TGTGCCAGCAGCTCGACGGGGGGGATTTACGAGCAGTACTTC
TRBV29-1,TRBJ1-2,.,.,CSVALNYGYTF,TGCAGCGTTGCCCTTAACTATGGCTACACCTTC
TRBV3-1/TRBV3-2,TRBJ2-7,.,.,CASSQDLARAYEQYF,TGTGCCAGCAGCCAAGATCTGGCGAGGGCCTACGAGCAGTACTTC
TRBV28,TRBJ2-7,.,.,CASSSAGQVKYEQYF,TGTGCCAGCAGTTCCGCGGGACAAGTAAAGTACGAGCAGTACTTC